One sample yielded the 21 T cell receptor beta chains listed below, sequenced in a study of beta chain features in type 1 diabetes. Study results and caveats: Moderate but significant shortening of TCRB CDR3s was recorded in all four CD4+ subsets from Type 1 diabetes patients.

Isolated RNA was reverse transcribed in full, so expressed TCRB transcripts were sequenced. TCRdb's table, derived via immunoSEQ multiplex PCR, lists solely in-frame clones and lacks some. This sample has some 330,000 clones, with 10% to 15% found just once. These receptors are not linked to any known antigen. Input material: naive CD4+ T cells from blood. These receptors all come from a woman between 18 and 29 years old with type 1 diabetes.

This clone was counted a few times. V is TRBV5-4 and J is TRBJ2-7, with a possible D match to TRBD1 (6 bases). V lost 9 bases and J 0 bases, leaving 13 bases between the germline ends. Germline CDR1 and CDR2: SGHNT and YYREEE (reference sequence). The CDR3 extends over 13 amino acids. Here the CDR3 DNA reads TGTGCCATCACCGGGACAAGCTCCTACGAGCAGTACTTC. This sequence encodes CAITGTSSYEQYF.

The chain employs TRBV6-5 and TRBJ2-2; 7 nucleotides line up with TRBD1. CDR1 and CDR2 from the germline V gene are MNHEY and SVGAGI. After removal of 6 bases from V and 4 bases from J, the junction contained 5 bases not matched to a gene. The CDR3 length is 14 residues. The CDR3 DNA reads as TGTGCCAGCAGCCGAGACAGGGCCACCGGGGAGCTGTTTTTT. Translating it yields CASSRDRATGELFF.

The chain has TRBV10-2 and TRBJ2-5, with TRBD2 as a possible D gene (6 bases). V lost 8 bases and J lost 5, with 12 bases in between. The CDR3 is 12 residues long. The germline V gene has CDR1 WSHSY and CDR2 SAAADI. The CDR3 region has the DNA TGCGCCAGCGGAGTCCGGGGGGAGACCCAGTACTTC. Protein: CASGVRGETQYF.

The chain employs TRBV6-5 and TRBJ1-2; 11 bases are shared with TRBD1. V gave up 8 bases and J gave up 8 bases; unmatched junction bases: 10. Germline lookup yields CDR1 MNHEY and CDR2 SVGAGI. The CDR3 runs to 14 residues. This chain's CDR3 is CASGSRDRGNGYTF. For the CDR3, the DNA is TGTGCCAGCGGGTCCCGGGACAGGGGGAACGGCTACACCTTC.

This chain joins TRBV15 and TRBJ2-1, with 7 positions matching TRBD2. V was pared by 0 bases and J by 12 bases, with 11 bases of the junction left unmatched. Germline lookup yields CDR1 LNHNV and CDR2 YYDKDF (reference sequence). The CDR3 is made up of 15 amino acids. CDR3 nucleotide sequence: TGTGCCACCAGCAGAGATTTAGGCACTAGCGAGGGGCAGTTCTTC. Amino acids: CATSRDLGTSEGQFF.

Notes on this clone: At one end, the junction sequence differs from germline, possibly due to a read error. This chain's CDR3 is CASSLAGSGRVWYF. The CDR3 bases are TGTGCCAGCAGCCTAGCCGGTAGCGGGAGGGTGTGGTATTTT. This sequence joins TRBV7-2 and TRBJ2-3; TRBD2 matches at 11 bases. Germline V gene data show CDR1 as SGHTA and CDR2 as FQGNSA. The CDR3 totals 14 residues.

CDR3 loop: CASRETGDYQPQHF. CDR3 in DNA: TGTGCCAGCAGAGAAACAGGGGACTATCAGCCCCAGCATTTT. V and J are TRBV27 and TRBJ1-5, with 7 bases identical to TRBD1. Germline trimming cut 6 bases from V and 5 bases from J; bases unmatched to any gene: 7. Looked up from germline, CDR1 is MNHEY and CDR2 is SMNVEV (reference sequence). The CDR3 covers 14 residues.

The chain links TRBV4-2 to TRBJ2-4, with TRBD2 matching over 7 bases. Trimming removed 4 bases from V and 2 bases from J; junction bases left unmatched: 2. CDR1 LGHNA and CDR2 YNFKEQ come from the germline V gene. The CDR3 length is 14 residues. CDR3 amino acids: CASSRGGTKNIQYF. The CDR3 DNA reads as TGTGCCAGCAGCCGGGGGGGTACCAAAAACATTCAGTACTTC.

This rearrangement joins TRBV2 to TRBJ1-2; D is unclear. Germline values: CDR1 SNHLY, CDR2 FYNNEI. This CDR3 has 12 residues. Trimming left V 3 bases short and J 5 bases short, with 7 bases between. The CDR3: CASSDNQYGYTF. CDR3 sequence (DNA): TGTGCCAGCAGTGATAACCAGTATGGCTACACCTTC.

This clone appeared a few times. CDR3 sequence reads: CASSDPLAGVAGELFF. Here the CDR3 DNA reads TGTGCCAGCAGCGACCCACTAGCCGGAGTGGCCGGGGAGCTGTTTTTT. The chain employs TRBV5-4 and TRBJ2-2; tentatively, D is TRBD2 (6 bases). Germline lookup yields CDR1 SGHNT and CDR2 YYREEE (reference sequence). V gave up 4 bases and J gave up 6 bases, with 19 bases separating them. The CDR3 is 16 amino acids.

This clone showed up just a few times. The chain combines TRBV6-6 with TRBJ2-7; 8 nucleotides agree with TRBD1. The J segment lost 7 bases and the V segment lost 6 bases, leaving 8 bases of the junction unmatched. Germline CDR1 reads MNHNY; CDR2 reads SVGAGI (reference sequence). CDR3 length: 13 amino acids. DNA for the CDR3: TGTGCCAGCAGGATCGACAGGGGTGGAGAGCAGTACTTC. Protein sequence: CASRIDRGGEQYF.

V gene TRBV30 combines with J gene TRBJ2-3; no clear D gene. The CDR3 totals 13 residues. Germline CDR1 GTSNPN, CDR2 SVGIG (reference sequence). Trimming took 1 base from V and 6 from J, leaving 11 bases between them. Here the CDR3 reads CAWSANLKDTQYF. CDR3 nucleotide sequence: TGTGCCTGGAGTGCCAACTTAAAGGATACGCAGTATTTT.

Turning to this clone: Other DNA sequences in the sample encode the same CDR3. The chain has TRBV19 and TRBJ2-6, with D unclear. V was trimmed by 6 bases and J by 0 bases, leaving 6 bases between them. Germline V gene lookup returns CDR1 LNHDA and CDR2 SQIVND (reference sequence). The CDR3 has 14 residues. CDR3 amino acids: CASRGSSGANVLTF. The CDR3, as DNA: TGTGCCAGTAGGGGCTCCTCTGGGGCCAACGTCCTGACTTTC.

This clone has only a few counts. The chain is built from TRBV6-5 and TRBJ1-1, with D perhaps TRBD1 (5 bases). Germline CDR1 and CDR2: MNHEY and SVGAGI. V was shortened by 4 bases and J by 1 base, with 10 bases between the two germline ends. The CDR3 spans 14 residues. The CDR3 DNA sequence: TGTGCCAGCAGTTTCCAGGGAGGGAACACTGAAGCTTTCTTT. It is translated as CASSFQGGNTEAFF.

This clone appeared a few times. The chain is built from TRBV5-5 and TRBJ2-3, with unresolved D. CDR1 SGHKS and CDR2 YYEKEE come from the germline V gene (reference sequence). The CDR3 length is 13 residues. The V and J ends lost 4 bases and 2 bases respectively, with 8 bases between them. The CDR3 region is CASSPGHTDTQYF. In DNA form, the CDR3 reads TGTGCCAGCAGCCCGGGTCACACAGATACGCAGTATTTT. Based on the CDR3 plus reference TRBV5-5 and TRBJ2-3, the full variable domain is DAGVTQSPTHLIKTRGQQVTLRCSPISGHKSVSWYQQVLGQGPQFIFQYYEKEERGRGNFPDRFSARQFPNYSSELNVNALLLGDSALYLCASSPGHTDTQYFGPGTRLTVL.

This clone has only a few counts. The sample contains more than one DNA sequence encoding this CDR3. The chain combines TRBV5-1 with TRBJ2-2; TRBD1 is a possible D gene (5 bases). The germline gives CDR1 SGHRS, CDR2 YFSETQ. Trimming took off 1 base at V and 5 bases at J, with 6 bases between the two ends. The CDR3 spans 13 residues. In nucleotides, the CDR3 is TGCGCCAGCAGCTTGTCAGGGACCGGGGAGCTGTTTTTT. It translates to CASSLSGTGELFF.

V and J are TRBV10-2 and TRBJ2-5; a possible D gene is TRBD2 (6 bases). The V end was cut by 2 bases, the J end by 4 bases, with 11 bases between. The CDR3 runs to 14 residues. Germline CDR1 reads WSHSY; CDR2 reads SAAADI. CDR3 residues: CASSEPGGSETQYF. DNA for the CDR3: TGCGCCAGCAGTGAGCCTGGGGGGTCAGAGACCCAGTACTTC.

This clone was seen a handful of times. The J gene is TRBJ2-4, the V gene TRBV4-3; 11 nucleotides match TRBD2. Per germline, CDR1 LGHNA and CDR2 YSLEER. The CDR3 has 17 amino acids. The V and J ends lost 1 base and 3 bases, in that order; junction bases with no gene match: 5. CDR3 protein: CASSQVGLAGGKNIQYF. The CDR3 DNA is TGCGCCAGCAGCCAAGTCGGGCTAGCGGGAGGCAAAAACATTCAGTACTTC.

This clone was picked up a small number of times. The chain is built from TRBV2 and TRBJ1-5; no firm D call. Trimming took 7 bases from V and 9 from J, leaving 19 bases between them. The CDR3 extends over 14 amino acids. Germline V gene sequence: CDR1 SNHLY, CDR2 FYNNEI. DNA of the CDR3: TGTGCCAGCACCTCAACTAAGAACCTCGGGCCCCAGCATTTT. This gives the protein CASTSTKNLGPQHF.

The chain recombines TRBV29-1 with TRBJ2-3; 8 nucleotides match TRBD2. Germline trimming cut 4 bases from V and 4 bases from J; bases unmatched to any gene: 7. Germline assignment: CDR1 SQVTM and CDR2 ANQGSEA. This CDR3 comprises 14 residues. The CDR3 protein is CSVARRLASDTQYF. CDR3 sequence (DNA): TGCAGCGTTGCCCGGAGACTAGCGTCAGATACGCAGTATTTT.

This chain uses TRBV7-9 with TRBJ1-4; 7 bases are shared with TRBD1. V was pared by 2 bases and J by 6 bases, with 6 bases of the junction left unmatched. The CDR3 contains 15 residues. Germline V gene lookup returns CDR1 SEHNR and CDR2 FQNEAQ (reference sequence). This CDR3 is CASSLLGRGDEKLFF. CDR3 nucleotide sequence: TGTGCCAGCAGCTTATTGGGCAGGGGGGATGAAAAACTGTTTTTT.